These 30 T cell receptor beta chains were sequenced from one sample in a study of beta chain features in type 1 diabetes. General study findings and limits: People with Type 1 diabetes carried modestly yet significantly shorter TCRB CDR3s in all four CD4+ subsets.

Their specific antigens are unknown. Isolated RNA was reverse transcribed in full, so expressed TCRB transcripts were sequenced. Generated by immunoSEQ multiplex PCR, the TCRdb table keeps only in-frame clones and is missing some. Seen here are some 150,000 clones, about 13% observed once, and the top ten hold approximately 1.3%. The sequenced material came from central memory CD4+ T cells from blood. The receptor source for this set is a man younger than 30 with type 1 diabetes.

This rearrangement joins TRBV10-1 to TRBJ2-7; TRBD1 agrees at 8 bases. This CDR3 has 14 residues. Germline CDR1 is WNHNN and CDR2 is SYGVQD (reference sequence). With V trimmed by 7 bases and J by 4 bases, 9 bases remained unmatched. The CDR3 coding sequence is TGCGCCAGCAACCCCGGGACAGGAACGTACGAGCAGTACTTC. This encodes CASNPGTGTYEQYF.

This rearrangement joins TRBV9 to TRBJ1-1; no definite D call. V lost 0 bases to trimming and J lost 5 bases, with 11 bases between them. The germline CDR1 and CDR2 sequences are SGDLS and YYNGEE. This CDR3 is built from 14 residues. CDR3 coding DNA: TGTGCCAGCAGCGTAGCGGGGATGTCGACTGAAGCTTTCTTT. Protein product: CASSVAGMSTEAFF.

A note on this clone: Possible read error: a much larger clone is one base away. The rearrangement uses TRBV7-2 and TRBJ2-1, with unresolved D. The CDR3 length is 11 residues. Germline-derived CDR1 and CDR2 are SGHTA and FQGNSA. The germline V and J ends were trimmed by 3 bases and 8 bases, with 5 bases remaining between them. The CDR3 loop reads CASSFLDEQFF. The CDR3 bases are TGTGCCAGCAGCTTTTTGGATGAGCAGTTCTTC.

This clone was found many times. The chain couples TRBV30 to TRBJ2-7; 8 bases align to TRBD2. CDR1 and CDR2 from the germline V gene are GTSNPN and SVGIG (reference sequence). V shed 1 base and J 4 bases; nucleotides not matched to a gene: 0. The CDR3 is made up of 12 amino acids. As DNA, the CDR3 is TGTGCCTGGAGTGCGGGGGGGTACGAGCAGTACTTC. Translating it yields CAWSAGGYEQYF.

This clone was recorded at least ten times. J is TRBJ1-2 and V is TRBV7-9; tentatively, D is TRBD1 (5 bases). The CDR3 spans 14 residues. The V gene lost 0 bases and the J gene lost 4 bases, with 9 bases spanning the gap. Per the germline V gene, CDR1 is SEHNR and CDR2 is FQNEAQ (reference sequence). The CDR3, as DNA: TGTGCCAGCAGCTTAGCGGGGCAGGCCTATGGCTACACCTTC. It codes for CASSLAGQAYGYTF.

This clone was found a few times. The chain links TRBV7-2 to TRBJ2-3; unclear D gene. Looked up from germline, CDR1 is SGHTA and CDR2 is FQGNSA. V shed 0 bases and J shed 0 bases, with 10 bases lying between them. This CDR3 contains 16 residues. CDR3 DNA: TGTGCCAGCAGCTTAGCGCGGCCGGCGAGCACAGATACGCAGTATTTT. Protein: CASSLARPASTDTQYF. Full variable domain (remainder filled in from reference TRBV7-2 and TRBJ2-3): GAGVSQSPSNKVTEKGKDVELRCDPISGHTALYWYRQSLGQGLEFLIYFQGNSAPDKSGLPSDRFSAERTGGSVSTLTIQRTQQEDSAVYLCASSLARPASTDTQYFGPGTRLTVL.

This chain links TRBV18 with TRBJ1-6, with D possibly matching TRBD1 (5 bases). V was pared by 5 bases and J by 7 bases, with 12 bases between. There are 14 residues in the CDR3. Germline CDR1 KGHSH, CDR2 LQKENI. The CDR3 DNA reads as TGTGCCAGCTCAACGGGACCGCAGAATTCACCCCTCCACTTT. It yields the protein CASSTGPQNSPLHF.

This clone was seen only a few times. V is TRBV7-2 and J is TRBJ2-1; 8 bases agree with TRBD2. The CDR3 consists of 15 residues. The junction had 6 bases not matched to a gene; V was cut back by 3 bases and J by 5 bases. CDR1 is SGHTA, CDR2 FQGNSA, per germline. The CDR3 loop is CASSFGGGINNEQFF. The CDR3 DNA reads as TGTGCCAGCAGCTTCGGCGGGGGGATAAACAATGAGCAGTTCTTC.

This clone was counted a few times. It may be a read error: a sequence one base away is much more abundant. The sample contains more than one DNA sequence encoding this CDR3. In DNA form, the CDR3 reads TGTGCCAGCAGCCGAGCCGAGGGGCAAGGTTCACCCCTCCACTTT. Translating gives CASSRAEGQGSPLHF. The chain combines TRBV5-4 with TRBJ1-6; D possibly corresponds to TRBD1 (5 bases). In germline, CDR1 is SGHNT, CDR2 YYREEE (reference sequence). The CDR3 loop spans 15 amino acids. Trimming left V 4 bases short and J 9 bases short, with 17 bases between. Variable domain in full (rest from reference TRBV5-4 and TRBJ1-6): ETGVTQSPTHLIKTRGQQVTLRCSSQSGHNTVSWYQQALGQGPQFIFQYYREEENGRGNFPPRFSGLQFPNYSSELNVNALELDDSALYLCASSRAEGQGSPLHFGNGTRLTVT.

In its sample, this clone was seen a few times. The V call is TRBV25-1, the J call TRBJ1-4, with D tentatively TRBD1 (5 bases). With 1 base removed from V and 8 bases from J, the gap between germline ends came to 14 bases. Germline V gene data show CDR1 as MGHDK and CDR2 as SYGVNS. The CDR3 sequence is 15 residues long. The CDR3 loop is CASSEWQGDNEKLFF. The CDR3 DNA is TGTGCCAGCAGTGAATGGCAGGGAGATAACGAAAAACTGTTTTTT. The full variable domain, rest sourced from reference TRBV25-1 and TRBJ1-4, is EADIYQTPRYLVIGTGKKITLECSQTMGHDKMYWYQQDPGMELHLIHYSYGVNSTEKGDLSSESTVSRIRTEHFPLTLESARPSHTSQYLCASSEWQGDNEKLFFGSGTQLSVL.

This clone appeared a few times. The V gene is TRBV11-2, the J gene TRBJ2-5; 8 nucleotides match TRBD2. Germline V gene data show CDR1 as SGHAT and CDR2 as FQNNGV. V trimming: 1 base; J trimming: 5 bases; junction bases outside the gene matches: 3. The length of the CDR3 is 14 residues. The CDR3 nucleotides are TGTGCCAGCAGCTTAGTAGCGGGGAGGGAGACCCAGTACTTC. Protein: CASSLVAGRETQYF.

The V gene is TRBV5-1, the J gene TRBJ2-7, with D perhaps TRBD2 (6 bases). This CDR3 is 15 amino acids long. In germline, CDR1 is SGHRS, CDR2 YFSETQ. Trimming removed 0 bases from V and 5 bases from J, with 15 bases in between. CDR3 sequence reads: CASSLDGGGDDEQYF. The DNA of the CDR3 is TGCGCCAGCAGCTTGGACGGAGGAGGGGACGACGAGCAGTACTTC.

This clone has more than one count but fewer than ten. The rearrangement links TRBV25-1 to TRBJ1-6; tentatively, D is TRBD1 (5 bases). Germline CDR1 reads MGHDK; CDR2 reads SYGVNS. CDR3 length: 17 amino acids. V lost 11 bases and J 9 bases, leaving 29 bases between the germline ends. The CDR3 DNA reads as TGTGCCTCCCCTAACTCCACAGGCTGCTTAGAGAGTTCACCCCTCCACTTT. Protein product: CASPNSTGCLESSPLHF.

This rearrangement joins TRBV30 to TRBJ2-7, with D perhaps TRBD1 (6 bases). Germline CDR1 reads GTSNPN; CDR2 reads SVGIG (reference sequence). The germline V and J ends were trimmed by 1 base and 12 bases, with 22 bases remaining between them. This CDR3 has 14 amino acids. This CDR3 is CAWSASTGPGNRYF. The CDR3 DNA reads as TGTGCCTGGAGTGCGTCGACAGGACCGGGGAATCGGTACTTC.

Remarks on this clone: A read error may explain this, as a much larger clone is one base away. Other DNA variants within this sample encode the same CDR3. V and J are TRBV5-1 and TRBJ1-6; 8 nucleotides line up with TRBD1. In germline, CDR1 is SGHRS, CDR2 YFSETQ. The J segment lost 8 bases and the V segment lost 4 bases, leaving 8 bases of the junction unmatched. CDR3 length: 15 residues. This CDR3 is CASSRAQGGDSPLHF. As DNA, the CDR3 is TGCGCCAGCAGCAGGGCACAGGGGGGGGATTCACCCCTCCACTTT. Full variable domain (rest looked up from reference TRBV5-1 and TRBJ1-6): KAGVTQTPRYLIKTRGQQVTLSCSPISGHRSVSWYQQTPGQGLQFLFEYFSETQRNKGNFPGRFSGRQFSNSRSEMNVSTLELGDSALYLCASSRAQGGDSPLHFGNGTRLTVT.

This clone appeared a few times. The chain uses TRBV30 and TRBJ1-2, with TRBD1 as a possible D gene (5 bases). The CDR3 sequence is 13 residues long. Trimming left V 7 bases short and J 2 bases short, with 14 bases between. In germline, CDR1 is GTSNPN, CDR2 SVGIG (reference sequence). In DNA form, the CDR3 reads TGTGCCTCTCAGGCGGGGGAGAACTATGGCTACACCTTC. This translates into CASQAGENYGYTF.

At least ten counts were recorded for this clone. This chain connects TRBV30 to TRBJ2-7; no clear D. Looked up from germline, CDR1 is GTSNPN and CDR2 is SVGIG (reference sequence). CDR3 length: 12 amino acids. With 5 bases removed from V and 1 base from J, the gap between germline ends came to 9 bases. The chain's CDR3 is CAWSSLSYEQYF. CDR3 nucleotide sequence: TGTGCCTGGTCCTCATTATCCTACGAGCAGTACTTC.

This clone showed up just a few times. This sequence joins TRBV6-1 and TRBJ2-2, with 8 bases matching TRBD1. The CDR3 extends over 14 amino acids. From germline, CDR1 is MNHNS and CDR2 SASEGT. V was pared by 6 bases and J by 5 bases, with 5 bases of the junction left unmatched. In nucleotides, the CDR3 is TGTGCCAGCAGCGCCGGACAGGGAACCGGGGAGCTGTTTTTT. Protein: CASSAGQGTGELFF.

The chain combines TRBV5-1 with TRBJ2-1, with D tentatively TRBD2 (7 bases). The germline V and J ends were trimmed by 4 bases and 10 bases, with 24 bases remaining between them. The CDR3 runs 16 residues. In germline, CDR1 is SGHRS, CDR2 YFSETQ. CDR3 in amino acids: CASSPAGDAGAGEQFF. The CDR3 DNA reads as TGCGCCAGCAGCCCGGCAGGTGATGCGGGGGCGGGGGAGCAGTTCTTC.

The chain employs TRBV2 and TRBJ1-1; 7 nucleotides match TRBD1. The germline gives CDR1 SNHLY, CDR2 FYNNEI. The CDR3 has 13 amino acids. The trim removed 8 bases at V and 4 bases at J, leaving 7 bases unmatched. In DNA form, the CDR3 reads TGTGCCAGCTCTTACGGACAGGTCACTGAAGCTTTCTTT. It translates to CASSYGQVTEAFF. Full variable domain (remainder filled in from reference TRBV2 and TRBJ1-1): EPEVTQTPSHQVTQMGQEVILRCVPISNHLYFYWYRQILGQKVEFLVSFYNNEISEKSEIFDDQFSVERPDGSNFTLKIRSTKLEDSAMYFCASSYGQVTEAFFGQGTRLTVV.

V is TRBV5-1 and J is TRBJ1-5; TRBD1 might be the D (5 bases). This CDR3 is built from 14 residues. Germline values: CDR1 SGHRS, CDR2 YFSETQ. Between the trimmed V and J ends, which lost 5 bases and 2 bases, there was a span of 11 bases. The CDR3 reads CASSSGLGNQPQHF. The CDR3 nucleotides are TGCGCCAGCAGTTCGGGACTCGGCAATCAGCCCCAGCATTTT.

Turning to this clone: One end of the junction fails to match germline, which may point to a read error. The chain is built from TRBV7-7 and TRBJ1-3; unclear D gene. Germline values: CDR1 SSHAT, CDR2 FNYEAQ (reference sequence). The CDR3 is 14 residues long. The chain's CDR3 is CASSSTLSGNTIYF. DNA of the CDR3: TGTGCTAGCAGCTCGACCTTATCTGGAAACACCATATATTTT.

The chain employs TRBV9 and TRBJ1-2; a possible D gene is TRBD1 (5 bases). This CDR3 spans 14 amino acids. Germline CDR1 reads SGDLS; CDR2 reads YYNGEE. Trimming removed 3 bases at V and 8 bases at J, with 17 bases between. The CDR3 reads CASSALGRILGYTF. In DNA, the CDR3 is TGTGCCAGCAGCGCCCTGGGACGGATTTTAGGCTACACCTTC.

V and J are TRBV11-2 and TRBJ2-7; maybe TRBD1 (5 bases). Trimming stripped 1 base from V and 2 bases from J, with 12 bases between. The length of the CDR3 is 15 residues. CDR1 SGHAT and CDR2 FQNNGV come from the germline V gene. This chain's CDR3 is CASSLGAGATYEQYF. The CDR3 region has the DNA TGTGCCAGCAGCTTAGGAGCTGGGGCTACCTACGAGCAGTACTTC.

This rearrangement joins TRBV2 to TRBJ2-1; 14 bases are a match to TRBD2. CDR3 size: 18 residues. The germline V gene encodes CDR1 SNHLY and CDR2 FYNNEI. Germline trimming cut 5 bases from V and 7 bases from J; bases unmatched to any gene: 13. CDR3 in amino acids: CASSPPGVGLAGVNEQFF. The CDR3 DNA is TGTGCCAGCAGTCCCCCGGGGGTGGGACTAGCGGGGGTAAATGAGCAGTTCTTC.

V and J are TRBV6-1 and TRBJ1-1; D uncertain. The CDR3 spans 15 residues. Germline CDR1 MNHNS, CDR2 SASEGT. V lost 5 bases to trimming and J lost 4 bases, with 17 bases between them. CDR3 protein: CASSPLGWFGTEAFF. In DNA, the CDR3 is TGTGCCAGCAGTCCGCTGGGATGGTTTGGCACTGAAGCTTTCTTT.

The V and J genes are TRBV2 and TRBJ1-6; 12 nucleotides agree with TRBD1. CDR1 is SNHLY and CDR2 is FYNNEI in the germline V gene. The V gene end was trimmed by 4 bases and the J gene end by 13 bases; junction bases not matched to a gene: 5. This CDR3 region has 14 residues. CDR3 sequence (DNA): TGTGCCAGCAGTGTGGGGACAGGGGGCCGTCCCCTCCACTTT. Amino acid sequence: CASSVGTGGRPLHF. Based on the CDR3 plus reference TRBV2 and TRBJ1-6, the full variable domain is EPEVTQTPSHQVTQMGQEVILRCVPISNHLYFYWYRQILGQKVEFLVSFYNNEISEKSEIFDDQFSVERPDGSNFTLKIRSTKLEDSAMYFCASSVGTGGRPLHFGNGTRLTVT.

This clone was seen repeatedly, ten times or more. The rearrangement joins TRBV4-2 to TRBJ1-2; D gene unclear. CDR1 and CDR2 (germline): LGHNA, YNFKEQ. This CDR3 region has 14 residues. The ends were cut back, 1 base at V and 6 bases at J, with 12 bases in the middle. For the CDR3, the DNA is TGTGCCAGCAGCCAAGCGAAGGGCAGAGATGGCTACACCTTC. Translated: CASSQAKGRDGYTF.

This clone has a handful of counts. The chain employs TRBV5-5 and TRBJ2-3; no reliable D call. Trimming cost V 1 base and J 5 bases, with 8 bases left between them. The CDR3 totals 13 residues. Germline V gene lookup returns CDR1 SGHKS and CDR2 YYEKEE (reference sequence). This chain's CDR3 is CASSLRMEDTQYF. DNA for the CDR3: TGTGCCAGCAGCTTGAGGATGGAAGATACGCAGTATTTT.

This clone was found many times. The V gene is TRBV5-4, the J gene TRBJ2-1; tentatively, D is TRBD2 (6 bases). Trimming took 0 bases from V and 4 from J, leaving 11 bases between them. Germline loops: CDR1 SGHNT, CDR2 YYREEE (reference sequence). The CDR3 loop spans 15 amino acids. The CDR3 protein is CASSLDVGGYNEQFF. CDR3 in DNA: TGTGCCAGCAGCTTGGACGTCGGGGGTTACAATGAGCAGTTCTTC.